This T cell receptor beta chain was captured in a study of response to subunit inactivated influenza vaccine. Overall study results and limits: New T cells are recruited in small numbers by each seasonal influenza vaccination, according to the authors' suggestion.

This clonotype was detected only a few times. Its antigen remains unknown. TCRdb fed the RT-PCR reads into MiXCR, producing one record per CDR3 protein. The sample records 650,000 to 700,000 distinct CDR3 sequences, roughly 14% being singletons. V lost 6 bases to trimming and J lost 6 bases; unmatched junction nucleotides: 8. The V gene's germline CDR1 is DFQATT and CDR2 SNEGSKA (reference sequence). The CDR3 consists of 14 residues. This receptor was identified in a man aged 50 to 59 who received an inactivated influenza vaccine. The chain is built from TRBV20-1 and TRBJ2-1; 10 bases are a match to TRBD2. Source: PBMCs from blood, taken about 12 days after vaccination. CDR3 DNA sequence: TGCAGTGCATTCCAGAGCGGGGGGGCCAATGAGCAGTTCTTC. It specifies CSAFQSGGANEQFF.